This T cell receptor (beta chain) originates from a study of radiotherapy plus CTLA-4 blockade in lung cancer (dated by TCRdb to 2016 to 2019). Study-wide context: Among the enrolled patients, around 17% had an objective response, and about 30% reached disease control. Study-level results and caveats: The strongest predictors of response, as reported, were early dynamic changes in blood T cell clones along with a rise in serum interferon-beta after radiation. After treatment with radiotherapy and ipilimumab, TCR clones that originated in tumors expanded in peripheral blood.

The germline V gene (reference sequence) provides CDR1 SEHNR and CDR2 FQNEAQ. The CDR3, cysteine through phenylalanine, is 13 amino acids long. The read is trimmed to its CDR3 DNA, 39 bases read in frame from base 1. V lost 3 bases and J lost 7 bases; the stretch between them is 10 bases long. As to this clone: Its antigen specificity is not known. The sample holds no much larger clone one base away, and base qualities are not on file.

The study tested focal radiation therapy combined with CTLA-4 blockade (ipilimumab) in patients with chemo-refractory metastatic non-small-cell lung cancer. Library preparation employed the immunoSEQ multiplex PCR assay. As stored in TCRdb, this immuneACCESS dataset retains in-frame rearrangements with V and J assigned. A fraction of the clones does not appear; measured against another copy, unresolved V genes explain less than half of the discrepancy, and the remainder lacks a known reason. Counted in this sample were about 95,000 clones; about 83% of them appeared once. The ten largest clones capture roughly 0.85% of the sample.

The receptor comes from a human donor with non-small cell lung cancer who had stable disease on radiotherapy plus ipilimumab. Recombination joined TRBV7-9 with TRBJ2-1; perhaps TRBD2 is the D gene, with 5 bases matching. Here the sequenced sample was peripheral blood, taken from a patient treated with radiotherapy plus ipilimumab. In nucleotide form, the sequence is TGTGCCAGCAGCTTCAGTAGGGAGAATGAGCAGTTCTTC. Translated, this gives CASSFSRENEQFF.